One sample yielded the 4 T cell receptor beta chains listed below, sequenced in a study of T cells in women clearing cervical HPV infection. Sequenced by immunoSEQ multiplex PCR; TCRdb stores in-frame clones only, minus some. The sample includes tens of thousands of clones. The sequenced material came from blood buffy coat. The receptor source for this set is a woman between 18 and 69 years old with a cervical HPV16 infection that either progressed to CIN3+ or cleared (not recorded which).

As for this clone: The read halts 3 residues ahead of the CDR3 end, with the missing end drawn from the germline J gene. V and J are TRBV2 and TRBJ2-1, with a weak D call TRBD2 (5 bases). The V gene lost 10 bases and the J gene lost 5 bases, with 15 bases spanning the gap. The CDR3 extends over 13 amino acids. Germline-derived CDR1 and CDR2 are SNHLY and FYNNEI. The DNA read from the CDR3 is TGTGCCACCAACTCGGACTGGCACAATGAG. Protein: CATNSDWHNE. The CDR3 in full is CATNSDWHNEQFF.

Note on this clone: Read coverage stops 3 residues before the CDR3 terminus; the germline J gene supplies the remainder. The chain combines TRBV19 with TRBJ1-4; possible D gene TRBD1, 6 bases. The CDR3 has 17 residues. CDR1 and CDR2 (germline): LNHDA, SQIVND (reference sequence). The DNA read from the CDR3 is TGTGCCAGTAGTAGGGGGCTCGCAAGCTCTGGGGCCAACGTA. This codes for CASSRGLASSGANV. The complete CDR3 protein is CASSRGLASSGANVLFF. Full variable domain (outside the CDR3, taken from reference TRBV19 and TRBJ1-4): DGGITQSPKYLFRKEGQNVTLSCEQNLNHDAMYWYRQDPGQGLRLIYYSQIVNDFQKGDIAEGYSVSREKKESFPLTVTSAQKNPTAFYLCASSRGLASSGANVLFFGSGTQLSVL.

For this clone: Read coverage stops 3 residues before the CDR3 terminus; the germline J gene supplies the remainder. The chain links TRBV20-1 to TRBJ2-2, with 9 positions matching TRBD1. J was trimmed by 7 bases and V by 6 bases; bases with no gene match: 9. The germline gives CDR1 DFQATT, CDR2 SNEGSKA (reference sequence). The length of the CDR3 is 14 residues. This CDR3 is CSALGQGRGGELFF. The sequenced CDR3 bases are TGCAGTGCCTTGGGACAGGGCAGGGGCGGGGAG.

The CDR3 DNA, read in part, is TGTGCCAGCAGTTACCGGGTACCGTGGCACACAGATACG. Protein: CASSYRVPWHTDT. Given in full, the CDR3 is CASSYRVPWHTDTQYF. The chain links TRBV6-2 or TRBV6-3 to TRBJ2-3, with no clear D. The CDR3 end is not reached by the read, which stops 3 residues before it; the germline J gene fills it in. Germline CDR1 and CDR2: MNHEY and SVGEGT. This CDR3 has 16 residues. V lost 2 bases and J lost 2, with 14 bases in between.